This paragraph reports one T cell receptor beta chain. CDR1 is SNHLY, CDR2 FYNNEI, per germline. The CDR3 totals 15 residues. V shed 0 bases and J shed 5 bases, with 13 bases lying between them. Survey-level immunoSEQ sequencing profiled the TCR beta repertoire. The protocol was immunoSEQ multiplex PCR, while the TCRdb copy is restricted to in-frame clones and leaves out a portion. The profile shows around 49,000 clones, more than 85% of them singletons. Source material: PBMCs. The receptor was derived from a man aged 35 to 55 with rheumatoid arthritis. The chain carries TRBV2 and TRBJ1-1, with TRBD1 as a possible D gene (6 bases). This CDR3 is CASSEAAGAGTEAFF. CDR3 DNA sequence: TGTGCCAGCAGTGAAGCGGCAGGGGCGGGGACTGAAGCTTTCTTT.